This T cell receptor beta chain was identified during a study of T cell repertoires in cytomegalovirus infection. Across the study: The authors relied on CMV epitopes, both recently identified HLA-C-restricted and well-studied HLA-B-restricted. Public TCR beta signatures were indicative of both CMV infection and a matching HLA type.

This clonotype has only one observation. Its antigen is unidentified. Study-wide results and caveats: Summed public TCR beta family frequency identified CMV carriers bearing the relevant HLA. What dominated the ex vivo response were HLA-C-restricted CMV-specific TCR beta clonotypes.

From the reads, TCRdb called clonotypes with MiXCR, one entry per CDR3 protein. The sample holds some 920,000 distinct CDR3 sequences, 31% seen once. Germline CDR1 reads SNHLY; CDR2 reads FYNNEI. Trimming stripped 10 bases from V and 4 bases from J, with 19 bases between. The CDR3 runs 14 residues. The sample in question was cultured CD8+ T cells from PBMCs, obtained from culture after CMV antigen stimulation. This receptor was identified in a human donor in good health (CMV status not recorded). Some clones in this sample may be carry-over from other donors' samples. The chain combines TRBV2 with TRBJ1-2, with a tentative D call TRBD1 (5 bases). This CDR3 is CANERGRGGYGYTF. CDR3 nucleotides: TGTGCCAACGAAAGGGGCCGGGGGGGCTATGGCTACACCTTC.